This TCR beta chain came from a study of cytomegalovirus exposure and HLA in healthy donors. The CDR3 length is 14 residues. The germline CDR1 and CDR2 sequences are MNHNS and SASEGT. V lost 7 bases and J 4 bases, leaving 17 bases between the germline ends. For this clone: Its antigen is currently unknown.

The study, taken as a whole, reports: Earlier analysis looked at TCR beta V segments, and most were productive about 87% or about 30% of the time. For most subjects, TCR beta sequences were reported to predict HLA-A and HLA-B alleles with accuracy.

13 Jbeta primers and 60 Vbeta primers were used for the PCR. Sequencing was performed with immunoSEQ multiplex PCR; in TCRdb, only in-frame clones are kept and a portion is missing. This table holds about 150,000 clones, more than 75% found once. The J gene is TRBJ2-7, the V gene TRBV6-1; a weak D match, TRBD1 (6 bases). The receptor was derived from a woman aged 18-29 years in good health and CMV-seronegative. The sequencing input was PBMCs. CDR3 residues: CASNPPTGTYEQYF. The CDR3 DNA reads as TGTGCCAGCAACCCTCCGACAGGAACATACGAGCAGTACTTC.